This T cell receptor (beta chain) was observed in a study of blood T cell repertoires in COVID-19. Study-level background: Sites across the United States, Italy and Spain contributed samples from acute and convalescent COVID-19.

Cohorts were based on clinical histories the participants reported. After removal of 5 bases from V and 9 bases from J, the junction contained 12 bases not matched to a gene. Germline assignment: CDR1 LNHDA and CDR2 SQIVND (reference sequence). The CDR3 length is 15 residues. In the original analysis: Reference gene primer amplification in the assay estimated nucleated cell counts. The repertoire was sequenced with immunoSEQ multiplex PCR; TCRdb's copy has only in-frame clones and lacks some. That table supplies the V and J calls and clone size; D and trimming were determined from the DNA. Of 250,000 or so clones in the sample, 70% to 90% were seen once.

Sequencing used PBMCs or T cells enriched from blood (not recorded which). The J gene is TRBJ2-1, the V gene TRBV19; 8 bases are a match to TRBD2. This TCR was recovered from a man aged 50 or older who had been exposed to COVID-19. The CDR3 bases are TGTGCCAGTAGTGTTCCTTTCACCGGGACTAGTGAGCAGTTCTTC. Encoded protein: CASSVPFTGTSEQFF.